Given below is one TCR beta chain in context. The data stem from a study of technical replicates of blood from a few donors. The data were produced by immunoSEQ multiplex PCR, yet TCRdb's version contains in-frame clones alone and is incomplete. The table shows approximately 92,000 clones, with nearly 97% occurring only once. The CDR3 has 13 residues. V was clipped by 6 bases and J by 10 bases; unmatched bases: 10. The germline V gene has CDR1 SNHLY and CDR2 FYNNEI. The J gene is TRBJ2-3, the V gene TRBV2, with 7 bases aligning to TRBD2. The source is a human donor in good health. The sequencing sample was made of T cells isolated from PBMCs. This CDR3 reads CASSAGTKVPQYF. The CDR3 nucleotides are TGTGCCAGCAGCGCCGGGACTAAAGTCCCGCAGTATTTT. Variable domain in full (rest from reference TRBV2 and TRBJ2-3): EPEVTQTPSHQVTQMGQEVILRCVPISNHLYFYWYRQILGQKVEFLVSFYNNEISEKSEIFDDQFSVERPDGSNFTLKIRSTKLEDSAMYFCASSAGTKVPQYFGPGTRLTVL.